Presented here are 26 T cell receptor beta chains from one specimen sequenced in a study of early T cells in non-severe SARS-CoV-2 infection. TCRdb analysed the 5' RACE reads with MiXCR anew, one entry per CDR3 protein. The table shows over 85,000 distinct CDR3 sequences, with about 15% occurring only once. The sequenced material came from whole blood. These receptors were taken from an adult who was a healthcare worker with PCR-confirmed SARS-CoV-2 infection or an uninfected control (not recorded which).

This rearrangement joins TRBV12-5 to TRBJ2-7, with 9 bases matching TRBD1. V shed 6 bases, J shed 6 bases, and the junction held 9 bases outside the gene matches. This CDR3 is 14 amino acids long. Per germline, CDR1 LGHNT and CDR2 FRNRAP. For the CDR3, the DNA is TGTGCTAGTGGCTTGCCGGGACAGGGCGGCGAGCAGTACTTC. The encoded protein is CASGLPGQGGEQYF.

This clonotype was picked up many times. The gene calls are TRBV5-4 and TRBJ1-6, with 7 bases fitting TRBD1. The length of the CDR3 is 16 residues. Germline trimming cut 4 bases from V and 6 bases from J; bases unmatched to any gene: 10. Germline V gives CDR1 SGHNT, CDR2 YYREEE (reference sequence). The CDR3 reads CASSQKVAGGNSPLHF. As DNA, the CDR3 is TGTGCCAGCAGCCAGAAGGTGGCAGGGGGTAATTCACCCCTCCACTTT.

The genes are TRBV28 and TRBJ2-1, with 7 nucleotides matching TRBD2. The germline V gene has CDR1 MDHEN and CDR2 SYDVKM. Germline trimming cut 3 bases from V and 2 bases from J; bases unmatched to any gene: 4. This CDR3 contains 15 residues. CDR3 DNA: TGTGCCAGCAGTTTGATGCGGGGGACCTACAATGAGCAGTTCTTC. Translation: CASSLMRGTYNEQFF.

The DNA for the CDR3 is TGTGCCAGCTCACCGGACGCCGGGCCCTACGAGCAGTACTTC. It specifies CASSPDAGPYEQYF. The chain recombines TRBV18 with TRBJ2-7, with D unresolved. Germline CDR1 is KGHSH and CDR2 is LQKENI. CDR3 length equals 14 residues. Trimming pared 3 bases from V and 2 bases from J, leaving 11 bases between. The full variable domain, with the rest looked up from reference TRBV18 and TRBJ2-7, is NAGVMQNPRHLVRRRGQEARLRCSPMKGHSHVYWYRQLPEEGLKFMVYLQKENIIDESGMPKERFSAEFPKEGPSILRIQQVVRGDSAAYFCASSPDAGPYEQYFGPGTRLTVT.

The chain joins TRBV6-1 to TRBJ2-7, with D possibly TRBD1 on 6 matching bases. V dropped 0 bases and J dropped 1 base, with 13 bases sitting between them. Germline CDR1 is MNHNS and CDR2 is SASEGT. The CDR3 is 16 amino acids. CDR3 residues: CASSEARRGRSYEQYF. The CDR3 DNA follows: TGTGCCAGCAGTGAAGCGCGCAGGGGTCGATCCTACGAGCAGTACTTC.

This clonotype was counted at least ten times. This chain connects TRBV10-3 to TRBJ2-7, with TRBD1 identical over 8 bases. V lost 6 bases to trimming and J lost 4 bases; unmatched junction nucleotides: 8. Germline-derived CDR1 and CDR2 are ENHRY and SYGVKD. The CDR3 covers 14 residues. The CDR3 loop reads CAISGQGGGYEQYF. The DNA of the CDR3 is TGTGCCATCAGCGGACAGGGAGGAGGTTACGAGCAGTACTTC.

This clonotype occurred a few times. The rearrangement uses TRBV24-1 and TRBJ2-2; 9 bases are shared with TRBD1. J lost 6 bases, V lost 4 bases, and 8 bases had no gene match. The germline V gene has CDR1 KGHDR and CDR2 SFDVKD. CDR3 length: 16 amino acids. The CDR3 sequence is CATSDSWTGDPGELFF. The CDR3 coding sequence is TGTGCCACCAGTGACTCATGGACAGGGGACCCCGGGGAGCTGTTTTTT.

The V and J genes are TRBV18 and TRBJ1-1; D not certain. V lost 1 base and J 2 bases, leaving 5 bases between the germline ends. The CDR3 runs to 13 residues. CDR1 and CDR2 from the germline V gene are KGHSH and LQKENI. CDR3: CASSPQVNTEAFF. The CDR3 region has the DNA TGTGCCAGCTCACCACAGGTTAACACTGAAGCTTTCTTT.

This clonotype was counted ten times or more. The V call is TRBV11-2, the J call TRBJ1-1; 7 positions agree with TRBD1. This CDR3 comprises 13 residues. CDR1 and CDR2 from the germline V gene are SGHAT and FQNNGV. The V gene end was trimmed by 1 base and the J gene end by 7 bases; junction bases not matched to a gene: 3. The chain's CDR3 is CASSLGQGGEAFF. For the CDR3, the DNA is TGTGCCAGCAGCTTAGGACAGGGCGGTGAAGCTTTCTTT.

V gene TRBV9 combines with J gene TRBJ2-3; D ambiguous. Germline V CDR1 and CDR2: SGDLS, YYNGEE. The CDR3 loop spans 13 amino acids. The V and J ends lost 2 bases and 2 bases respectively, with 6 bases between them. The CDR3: CASSVGFTDTQYF. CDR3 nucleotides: TGTGCCAGCAGCGTTGGCTTCACAGATACGCAGTATTTT.

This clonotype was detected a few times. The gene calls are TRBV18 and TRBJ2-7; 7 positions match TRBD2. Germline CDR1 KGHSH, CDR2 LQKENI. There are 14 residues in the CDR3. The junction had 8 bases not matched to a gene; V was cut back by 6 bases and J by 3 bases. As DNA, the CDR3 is TGTGCCAGCTCTCCCACTGGGGGGGGCTACGAGCAGTACTTC. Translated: CASSPTGGGYEQYF.

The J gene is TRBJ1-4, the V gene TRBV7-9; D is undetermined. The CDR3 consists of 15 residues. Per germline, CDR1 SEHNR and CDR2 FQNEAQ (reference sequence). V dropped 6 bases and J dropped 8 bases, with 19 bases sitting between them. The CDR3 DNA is TGTGCCAGCAGTAAAAATAGCGGGATCGGAGAAAAACTGTTTTTT. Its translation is CASSKNSGIGEKLFF.

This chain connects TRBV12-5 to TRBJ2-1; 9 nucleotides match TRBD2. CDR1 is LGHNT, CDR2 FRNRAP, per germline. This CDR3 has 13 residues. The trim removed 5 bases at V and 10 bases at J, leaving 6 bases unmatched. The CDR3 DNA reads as TGTGCTAGTGGTCCGGGACTAGCATACGAGCAGTTCTTC. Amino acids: CASGPGLAYEQFF.

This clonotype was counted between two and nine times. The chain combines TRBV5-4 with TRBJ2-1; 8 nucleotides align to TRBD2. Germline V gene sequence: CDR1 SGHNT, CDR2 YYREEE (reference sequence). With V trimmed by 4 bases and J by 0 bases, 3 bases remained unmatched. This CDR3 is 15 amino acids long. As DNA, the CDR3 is TGTGCCAGCAGCCATCGGGGGGGCTCCTACAATGAGCAGTTCTTC. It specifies CASSHRGGSYNEQFF.

CDR3 coding DNA: TGTGCCAGCAGTTTATCGGCGGGGGGTTACAATGAGCAGTTCTTC. Residues: CASSLSAGGYNEQFF. The V call is TRBV27, the J call TRBJ2-1; 8 bases fit TRBD2. Germline CDR1 is MNHEY and CDR2 is SMNVEV (reference sequence). The CDR3 is 15 residues long. V lost 0 bases, J lost 4 bases, and 2 bases stayed unmatched.

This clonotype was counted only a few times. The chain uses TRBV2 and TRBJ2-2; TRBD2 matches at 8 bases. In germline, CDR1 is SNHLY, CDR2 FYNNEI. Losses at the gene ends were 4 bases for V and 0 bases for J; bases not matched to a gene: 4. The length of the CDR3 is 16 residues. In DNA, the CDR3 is TGTGCCAGCAGTGGTAGACTAGCGACGAACACCGGGGAGCTGTTTTTT. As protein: CASSGRLATNTGELFF.

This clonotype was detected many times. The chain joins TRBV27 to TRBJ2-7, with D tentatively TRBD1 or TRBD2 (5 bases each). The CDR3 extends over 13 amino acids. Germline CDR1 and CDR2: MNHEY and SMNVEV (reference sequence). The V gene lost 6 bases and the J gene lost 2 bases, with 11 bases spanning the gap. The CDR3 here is CASSRGDPYEQYF. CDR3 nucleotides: TGTGCCAGCAGCAGAGGGGACCCCTACGAGCAGTACTTC.

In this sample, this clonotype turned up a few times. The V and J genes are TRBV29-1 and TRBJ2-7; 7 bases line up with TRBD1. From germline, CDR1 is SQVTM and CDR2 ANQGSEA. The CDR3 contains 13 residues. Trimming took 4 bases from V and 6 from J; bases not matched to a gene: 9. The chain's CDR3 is CSVVVGGGFEQYF. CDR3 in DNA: TGCAGCGTTGTAGTAGGGGGCGGGTTCGAGCAGTACTTC.

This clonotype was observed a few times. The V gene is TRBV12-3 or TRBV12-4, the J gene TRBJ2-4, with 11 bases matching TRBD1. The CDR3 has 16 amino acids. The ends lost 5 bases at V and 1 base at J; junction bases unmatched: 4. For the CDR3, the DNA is TGTGCCAGCAGTCCTGGACAGGGGGCTGCCAAAAACATTCAGTACTTC. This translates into CASSPGQGAAKNIQYF.

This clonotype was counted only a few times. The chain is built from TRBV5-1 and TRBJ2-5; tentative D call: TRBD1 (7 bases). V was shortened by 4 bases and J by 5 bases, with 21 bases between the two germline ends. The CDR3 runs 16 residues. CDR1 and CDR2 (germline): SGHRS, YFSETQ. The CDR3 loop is CASSRSVSGGQETQYF. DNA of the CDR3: TGCGCCAGCAGCCGGAGCGTGTCAGGGGGGCAGGAGACCCAGTACTTC.

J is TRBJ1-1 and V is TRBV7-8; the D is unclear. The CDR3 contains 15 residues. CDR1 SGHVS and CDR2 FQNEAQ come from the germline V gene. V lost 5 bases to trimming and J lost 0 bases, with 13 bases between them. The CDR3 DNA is TGTGCCAGCAGCCCGGGCCCTTCCTTGAACACTGAAGCTTTCTTT. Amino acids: CASSPGPSLNTEAFF.

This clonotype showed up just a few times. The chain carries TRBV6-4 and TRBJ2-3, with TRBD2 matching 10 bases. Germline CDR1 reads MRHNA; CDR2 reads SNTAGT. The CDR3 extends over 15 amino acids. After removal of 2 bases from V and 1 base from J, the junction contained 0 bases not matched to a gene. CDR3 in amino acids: CASSDGTSGTDTQYF. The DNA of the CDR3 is TGTGCCAGCAGTGACGGGACTAGCGGCACAGATACGCAGTATTTT.

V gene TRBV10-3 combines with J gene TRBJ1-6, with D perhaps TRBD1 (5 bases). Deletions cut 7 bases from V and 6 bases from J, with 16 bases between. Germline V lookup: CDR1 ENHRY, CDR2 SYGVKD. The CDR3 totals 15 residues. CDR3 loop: CAINPSMGPNSPLHF. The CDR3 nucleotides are TGTGCCATCAACCCGTCGATGGGACCTAATTCACCCCTCCACTTT.

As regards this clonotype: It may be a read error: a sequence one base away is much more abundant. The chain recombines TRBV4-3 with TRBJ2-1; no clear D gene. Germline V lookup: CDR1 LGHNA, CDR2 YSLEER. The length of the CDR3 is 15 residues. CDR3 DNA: TGCACCAGCAGCCAAGGGCTTGAACTTTACAATGAGCAGTTCTTC. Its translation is CTSSQGLELYNEQFF.

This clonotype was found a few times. The CDR3 loop is CASSSSLNTEAFF. The CDR3, as DNA: TGTGCCAGCAGCTCCAGTTTGAACACTGAAGCTTTCTTT. This chain links TRBV7-9 with TRBJ1-1; no clear D gene. The CDR3 consists of 13 residues. With 4 bases removed from V and 0 bases from J, the gap between germline ends came to 6 bases. CDR1 is SEHNR and CDR2 is FQNEAQ in the germline V gene (reference sequence).

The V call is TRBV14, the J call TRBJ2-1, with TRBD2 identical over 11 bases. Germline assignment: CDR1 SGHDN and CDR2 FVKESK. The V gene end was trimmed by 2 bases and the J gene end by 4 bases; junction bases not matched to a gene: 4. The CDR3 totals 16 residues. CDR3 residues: CASSQISGGAYNEQFF. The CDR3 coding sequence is TGTGCCAGCAGCCAAATTAGCGGGGGGGCTTACAATGAGCAGTTCTTC.